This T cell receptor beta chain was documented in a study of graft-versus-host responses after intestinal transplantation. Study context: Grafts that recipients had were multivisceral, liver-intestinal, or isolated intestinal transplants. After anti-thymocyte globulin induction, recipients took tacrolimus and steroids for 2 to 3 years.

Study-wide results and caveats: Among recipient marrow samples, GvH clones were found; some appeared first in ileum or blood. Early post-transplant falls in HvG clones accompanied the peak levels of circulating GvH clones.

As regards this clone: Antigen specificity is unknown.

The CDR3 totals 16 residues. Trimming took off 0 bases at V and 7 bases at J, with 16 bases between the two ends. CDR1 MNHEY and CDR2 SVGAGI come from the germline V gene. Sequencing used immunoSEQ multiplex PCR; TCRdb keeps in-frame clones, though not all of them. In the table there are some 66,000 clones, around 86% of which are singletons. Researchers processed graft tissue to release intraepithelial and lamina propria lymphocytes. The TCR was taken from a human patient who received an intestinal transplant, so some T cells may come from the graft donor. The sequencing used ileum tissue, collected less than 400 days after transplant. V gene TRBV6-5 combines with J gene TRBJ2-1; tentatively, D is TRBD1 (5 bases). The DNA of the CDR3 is TGTGCCAGCAGTTACTCCGCAGGGTTAGGGTTTAATGAGCAGTTCTTC. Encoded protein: CASSYSAGLGFNEQFF.